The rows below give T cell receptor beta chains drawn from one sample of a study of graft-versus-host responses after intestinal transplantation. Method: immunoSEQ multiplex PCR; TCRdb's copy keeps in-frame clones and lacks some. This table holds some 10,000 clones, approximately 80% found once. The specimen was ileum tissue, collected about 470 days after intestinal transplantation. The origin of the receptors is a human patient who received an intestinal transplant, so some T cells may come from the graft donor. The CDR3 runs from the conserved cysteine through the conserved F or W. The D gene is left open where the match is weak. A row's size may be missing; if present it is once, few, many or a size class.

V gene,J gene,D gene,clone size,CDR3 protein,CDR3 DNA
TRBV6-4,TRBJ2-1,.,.,CASSGGDEQFF,TGTGCCAGCTCTGGGGGAGATGAGCAGTTCTTC
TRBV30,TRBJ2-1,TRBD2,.,CAWSATSGSYNEQFF,TGTGCCTGGAGCGCGACTAGCGGATCCTACAATGAGCAGTTCTTC
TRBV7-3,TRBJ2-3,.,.,CASSLVQGTDTQYF,TGTGCCAGCAGCTTAGTTCAGGGCACAGATACGCAGTATTTT
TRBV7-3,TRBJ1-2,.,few,CAIWFGGYTF,TGTGCCATCTGGTTCGGTGGCTACACCTTC
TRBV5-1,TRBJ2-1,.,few,CASSLSLISEQFF,TGCGCCAGCAGCTTGTCCCTAATTAGTGAGCAGTTCTTC
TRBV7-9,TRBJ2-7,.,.,CASIARGTARSDEQYF,TGTGCCAGCATCGCCAGAGGGACCGCCCGGTCCGACGAGCAGTACTTC
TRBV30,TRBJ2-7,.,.,CAWSAGVGSYEQYF,TGTGCCTGGAGTGCGGGGGTGGGCTCCTACGAGCAGTACTTC
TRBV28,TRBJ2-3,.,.,CASSPRGYVTDTQYF,TGTGCCAGCAGCCCCCGGGGTTACGTGACAGATACGCAGTATTTT
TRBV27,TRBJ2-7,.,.,CASSLAGRGAYEQYF,TGTGCCAGCAGTTTGGCAGGGAGAGGAGCCTACGAGCAGTACTTC
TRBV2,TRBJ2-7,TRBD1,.,CASRRDRASYEQYF,TGTGCCAGCAGGAGAGACAGGGCCTCCTACGAGCAGTACTTC
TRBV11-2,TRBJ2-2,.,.,CASSQSDSTGELFF,TGTGCCAGCAGCCAATCGGACAGTACCGGGGAGCTGTTTTTT
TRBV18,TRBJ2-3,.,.,CASSAGTTKDTQYF,TGTGCCAGCTCAGCCGGGACAACCAAGGATACGCAGTATTTT
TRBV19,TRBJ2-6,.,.,CASSIDRWYSGANVLTF,TGTGCCAGTAGTATAGATCGATGGTACTCTGGGGCCAACGTCCTGACTTTC
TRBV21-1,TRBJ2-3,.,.,CASSIGLAGGTSTDTQYF,TGTGCCAGCAGCATAGGACTAGCGGGGGGTACTAGCACAGATACGCAGTATTTT
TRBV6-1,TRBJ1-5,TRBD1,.,CASSGTGFNQPQHF,TGTGCCAGCAGTGGGACAGGTTTCAATCAGCCCCAGCATTTT
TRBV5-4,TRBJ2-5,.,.,CASSQVVLQETQYF,TGTGCCAGCAGCCAAGTTGTCCTCCAAGAGACCCAGTACTTC
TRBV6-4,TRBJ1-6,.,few,CASSYGDTVSPLHF,TGTGCCAGCAGTTACGGGGACACGGTTTCACCCCTCCACTTT
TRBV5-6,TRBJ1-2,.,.,CASSLTGGLYGYTF,TGTGCCAGCAGCTTGACCGGGGGCCTCTATGGCTACACCTTC
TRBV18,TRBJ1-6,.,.,CASSPDTLSSYNSPLHF,TGTGCCAGCTCACCAGACACACTAAGCTCCTATAATTCACCCCTCCACTTT
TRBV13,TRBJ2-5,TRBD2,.,CASSPRTSGGQETQYF,TGTGCCAGCAGCCCCCGGACTAGCGGGGGCCAAGAGACCCAGTACTTC
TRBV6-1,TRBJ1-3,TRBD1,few,CASSDQGVYFSGNTIYF,TGTGCCAGCAGTGATCAGGGGGTATACTTCTCTGGAAACACCATATATTTT
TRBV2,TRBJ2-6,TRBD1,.,CASRQGVSSGANVLTF,TGTGCCAGCCGACAGGGGGTGTCCTCTGGGGCCAACGTCCTGACTTTC
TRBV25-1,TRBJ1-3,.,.,CASRLGFGNTIYF,TGTGCCAGTCGATTGGGTTTTGGAAACACCATATATTTT
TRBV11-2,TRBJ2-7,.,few,CASSLDIAEQYF,TGTGCCAGCAGCTTAGATATCGCCGAGCAGTACTTC
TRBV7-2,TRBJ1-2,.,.,CASSSDRRGYTF,TGTGCCAGCAGCTCCGACAGAAGAGGCTACACCTTC
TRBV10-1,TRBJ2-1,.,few,CASSDFVGSSYNEQFF,TGCGCCAGCAGTGATTTCGTTGGAAGCTCCTACAATGAGCAGTTCTTC
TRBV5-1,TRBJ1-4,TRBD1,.,CASSLGTGAFEKLFF,TGCGCCAGCAGCTTGGGGACAGGGGCGTTTGAAAAACTGTTTTTT
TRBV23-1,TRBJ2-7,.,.,CASSRASPPYEQYF,TGCGCCAGCAGTCGGGCCTCCCCTCCCTACGAGCAGTACTTC
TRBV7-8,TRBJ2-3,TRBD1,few,CASSLEVQGALDTQYF,TGTGCCAGCAGCTTAGAAGTCCAGGGGGCTTTGGATACGCAGTATTTT
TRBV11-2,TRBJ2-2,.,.,CASSLLRTGELFF,TGTGCCAGCAGCTTATTGCGCACCGGGGAGCTGTTTTTT
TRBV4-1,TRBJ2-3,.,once,CASSQDASTDTQYF,TGCGCCAGCAGCCAAGATGCTAGCACAGATACGCAGTATTTT
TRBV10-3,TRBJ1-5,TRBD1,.,CAISEYTGVPNQPQHF,TGTGCCATCAGTGAGTACACAGGGGTACCCAATCAGCCCCAGCATTTT
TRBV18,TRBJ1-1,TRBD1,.,CASSPPSRGLNTEAFF,TGTGCCAGCTCACCACCGTCCAGGGGGTTGAACACTGAAGCTTTCTTT
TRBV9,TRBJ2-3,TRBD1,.,CASSVSPTGGTDTQYF,TGTGCCAGCAGCGTTTCGCCCACAGGGGGAACAGATACGCAGTATTTT
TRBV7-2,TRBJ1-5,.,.,CASSRDPGNQPQHF,TGTGCCAGCAGCCGGGACCCCGGAAATCAGCCCCAGCATTTT
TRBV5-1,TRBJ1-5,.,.,CASSGTGRQPQHF,TGCGCCAGCAGCGGAACAGGGAGACAGCCCCAGCATTTT
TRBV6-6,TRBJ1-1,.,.,CASQGTQNTEAFF,TGTGCCAGCCAAGGGACACAAAACACTGAAGCTTTCTTT
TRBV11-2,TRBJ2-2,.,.,CASRPPYETNTGELFF,TGTGCCAGCAGGCCACCTTATGAGACGAACACCGGGGAGCTGTTTTTT
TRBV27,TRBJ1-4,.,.,CASSPRDATNEKLFF,TGTGCCAGCAGTCCCCGGGACGCAACTAATGAAAAACTGTTTTTT
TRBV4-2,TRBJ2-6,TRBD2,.,CASSQDGGAGANVLTF,TGTGCCAGCAGCCAAGATGGGGGGGCTGGGGCCAACGTCCTGACTTTC
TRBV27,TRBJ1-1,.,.,CASSFFKLGQNYTEAFF,TGTGCCAGCAGTTTTTTTAAATTGGGACAAAATTACACTGAAGCTTTCTTT
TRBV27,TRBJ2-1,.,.,CASSLGGGQFVINEQFF,TGTGCCAGCAGTTTAGGAGGTGGACAGTTTGTTATCAATGAGCAGTTCTTC
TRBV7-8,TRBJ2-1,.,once,CASSLKRGGAWNEQFF,TGTGCCAGCAGCTTAAAAAGGGGGGGGGCCTGGAATGAGCAGTTCTTC
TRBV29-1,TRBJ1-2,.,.,CSVARTDYGYTF,TGCAGCGTTGCTCGGACAGACTATGGCTACACCTTC
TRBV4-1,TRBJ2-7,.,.,CASSQVGPWGYRAEQYF,TGCGCCAGCAGCCAAGTGGGACCCTGGGGGTACAGGGCAGAGCAGTACTTC
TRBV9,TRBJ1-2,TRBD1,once,CASSVDPGTGPGYTF,TGTGCCAGCAGCGTAGATCCCGGGACAGGGCCTGGCTACACCTTC
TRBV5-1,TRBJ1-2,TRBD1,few,CASSAVGTGGYGYTF,TGCGCCAGCAGCGCAGTCGGGACAGGGGGCTATGGCTACACCTTC
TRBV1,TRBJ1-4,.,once,CTSLGQTFVSVGEKLFF,TGCACCAGCCTTGGACAGACGTTTGTCTCGGTAGGTGAAAAACTGTTTTTT
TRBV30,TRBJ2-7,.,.,CAWSVPRGATYEQYF,TGTGCCTGGAGTGTACCCCGGGGGGCTACCTACGAGCAGTACTTC
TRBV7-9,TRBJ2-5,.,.,CASSKARGGREETQYF,TGTGCCAGCAGCAAGGCTCGGGGCGGCAGGGAGGAGACCCAGTACTTC
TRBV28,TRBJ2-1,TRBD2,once,CASTLAGGKQFF,TGTGCCAGCACACTAGCGGGGGGGAAGCAGTTCTTC
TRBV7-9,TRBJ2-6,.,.,CASSSGANVLTF,TGTGCCAGCAGCTCTGGGGCCAACGTCCTGACTTTC
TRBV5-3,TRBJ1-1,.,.,CARSLSSGKGDTEAFF,TGTGCCAGAAGCCTATCCTCTGGGAAGGGTGACACTGAAGCTTTCTTT
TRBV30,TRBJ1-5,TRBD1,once,CAWSAAGQPYQPQHF,TGTGCCTGGAGTGCAGCGGGACAGCCTTATCAGCCCCAGCATTTT